Listed here are 19 T cell receptor beta chains from one sample, sequenced in a study of blood T cell repertoires in COVID-19. TCRdb's table, derived via immunoSEQ multiplex PCR, lists solely in-frame clones and lacks some. This sample yields about 160,000 clones, of which over 75% are seen a single time; 5.5% to 8% belongs to the top ten. Sample: peripheral blood. The receptors stem from an elderly man with COVID-19, enrolled during active disease.

The chain recombines TRBV5-1 with TRBJ1-1; 7 bases fit TRBD1. The CDR3 has 13 amino acids. The germline CDR1 and CDR2 sequences are SGHRS and YFSETQ. With 0 bases clipped from V and 8 bases from J, the junction kept 4 bases outside the gene matches. This CDR3 is CASSLAAGGEAFF. In DNA, the CDR3 is TGCGCCAGCAGCTTGGCCGCAGGGGGGGAAGCTTTCTTT.

The genes are TRBV4-2 and TRBJ1-2; perhaps TRBD1 as D (6 bases). The CDR3 runs 13 residues. Germline V gene lookup returns CDR1 LGHNA and CDR2 YNFKEQ. With 0 bases removed from V and 9 bases from J, the gap between germline ends came to 11 bases. CDR3 sequence (DNA): TGTGCCAGCAGCCAAGATCAACGGGACAGCTACACCTTC. It encodes CASSQDQRDSYTF.

This rearrangement joins TRBV11-3 to TRBJ2-1; 7 positions agree with TRBD1. CDR1 is SGHNT and CDR2 is YENEEA in the germline V gene. CDR3 length: 19 amino acids. With V trimmed by 1 base and J by 3 bases, 15 bases remained unmatched. CDR3 amino acids: CASSLVFGGRDSLYNEQFF. CDR3 DNA sequence: TGTGCCAGCAGCTTAGTCTTTGGGGGTCGGGACAGCCTCTACAATGAGCAGTTCTTC.

This sequence joins TRBV28 and TRBJ1-4; D uncertain. CDR1 is MDHEN and CDR2 is SYDVKM in the germline V gene. V dropped 8 bases and J dropped 8 bases, with 15 bases sitting between them. The CDR3 sequence is 13 residues long. The CDR3 protein is CASSVRAREKLFF. DNA of the CDR3: TGTGCCAGCTCCGTGAGGGCGCGGGAAAAACTGTTTTTT. Supplemented by reference TRBV28 and TRBJ1-4, the full variable domain reads DVKVTQSSRYLVKRTGEKVFLECVQDMDHENMFWYRQDPGLGLRLIYFSYDVKMKEKGDIPEGYSVSREKKERFSLILESASTNQTSMYLCASSVRAREKLFFGSGTQLSVL.

The chain carries TRBV19 and TRBJ1-6; tentatively, D is TRBD1 (6 bases). V was trimmed by 5 bases and J by 10 bases, leaving 15 bases between them. There are 14 residues in the CDR3. Germline assignment: CDR1 LNHDA and CDR2 SQIVND (reference sequence). CDR3 loop: CASSPQGLGSPLHF. In nucleotides, the CDR3 is TGTGCCAGTAGTCCACAGGGTTTAGGATCACCCCTCCACTTT.

This clone has just a few counts. The V and J genes are TRBV21-1 and TRBJ1-2; TRBD1, as called in the table, went unchecked against the DNA. TRBV21-1 constitutes a pseudogene. The CDR3 contains 18 residues. In nucleotides, the CDR3 is TGTGCCAGCAGCAACCCCCGGGGGACAGGGGGGGTCAACTATGGCTACACCTTC. Translated, it gives CASSNPRGTGGVNYGYTF.

The chain carries TRBV7-2 and TRBJ2-5, with 7 bases lining up with TRBD1. Looked up from germline, CDR1 is SGHTA and CDR2 is FQGNSA. The CDR3 consists of 15 residues. V shed 1 base and J 2 bases; nucleotides not matched to a gene: 4. CDR3 region: CASSLGGQDQETQYF. For the CDR3, the DNA is TGTGCCAGCAGCTTAGGTGGACAGGATCAAGAGACCCAGTACTTC.

This chain links TRBV13 with TRBJ2-5; D possibly corresponds to TRBD2 (5 bases). This CDR3 spans 13 amino acids. From germline, CDR1 is PRHDT and CDR2 FYEKMQ (reference sequence). Trimming shortened V by 6 bases and J by 4 bases, and 12 bases separated the two germline ends. CDR3 loop: CASSPGRGETQYF. The CDR3 coding sequence is TGTGCCAGCAGTCCCGGTCGGGGAGAGACCCAGTACTTC.

The rearrangement uses TRBV10-3 and TRBJ1-3; the D is unclear. CDR1 is ENHRY, CDR2 SYGVKD, per germline. This CDR3 is built from 14 residues. V was clipped by 1 base and J by 2 bases, with 6 bases between them. CDR3 in amino acids: CAISEFGAGNTIYF. CDR3 nucleotide sequence: TGTGCCATCAGTGAGTTTGGAGCTGGAAACACCATATATTTT.

The V and J genes are TRBV27 and TRBJ1-2; TRBD1 matches at 10 bases. With 4 bases clipped from V and 7 bases from J, the junction kept 9 bases outside the gene matches. Germline values: CDR1 MNHEY, CDR2 SMNVEV (reference sequence). The length of the CDR3 is 15 residues. DNA of the CDR3: TGTGCCAGCAGTTCCCCGGACAGGGGGGGAGCTGGCTACACCTTC. It translates to CASSSPDRGGAGYTF.

The chain employs TRBV10-3 and TRBJ1-6, with 7 bases aligning to TRBD1. From germline, CDR1 is ENHRY and CDR2 SYGVKD. CDR3 length: 13 residues. The V gene end was trimmed by 7 bases and the J gene end by 7 bases; junction bases not matched to a gene: 4. The CDR3 loop reads CAIMRQGNSPLHF. The CDR3 DNA is TGTGCCATCATGCGACAGGGCAATTCACCCCTCCACTTT.

This clone was seen more than once but under ten times. This chain uses TRBV12-5 with TRBJ1-2, with TRBD1 matching over 8 bases. The CDR3 sequence is 16 residues long. Germline assignment: CDR1 LGHNT and CDR2 FRNRAP. V was clipped by 4 bases and J by 6 bases; unmatched bases: 13. The CDR3 reads CASGSPQGQGVDGYTF. The CDR3, as DNA: TGTGCTAGTGGTTCGCCACAAGGACAGGGAGTGGATGGCTACACCTTC.

V usage is TRBV6-1 and J usage is TRBJ1-1; D possibly corresponds to TRBD1 (6 bases). The CDR3 has 17 residues. The V gene's germline CDR1 is MNHNS and CDR2 SASEGT. V lost 0 bases and J lost 2, with 16 bases in between. The CDR3 sequence: CASSEALGAGINTEAFF. The CDR3 DNA follows: TGTGCCAGCAGTGAAGCGCTGGGGGCCGGGATCAACACTGAAGCTTTCTTT.

This clone has a single count. A junction end diverges from the germline sequence, so it may reflect a read error. The chain links TRBV6-2 or TRBV6-3 to TRBJ2-5, with 8 positions matching TRBD2. The germline V gene encodes CDR1 MNHEY and CDR2 SVGEGT. This CDR3 has 13 amino acids. The CDR3 DNA follows: TGTGCCAGCAGTTACTCGGGACTAGATAACGAGGACTTC. Amino acids: CASSYSGLDNEDF.

CDR3 sequence (DNA): TGTGCCAGCAGTATAGGACAGGGCCCCAATGAAAAACTGTTTTTT. It specifies CASSIGQGPNEKLFF. The chain is built from TRBV7-9 and TRBJ1-4, with 8 positions matching TRBD1. The CDR3 loop spans 15 amino acids. CDR1 and CDR2 from the germline V gene are SEHNR and FQNEAQ (reference sequence). Trimming took 6 bases from V and 5 from J; bases not matched to a gene: 8.

This rearrangement joins TRBV3-1 (or the pseudogene TRBV3-2) to TRBJ1-1; perhaps TRBD1 as D (6 bases). V was trimmed by 0 bases and J by 1 base, leaving 12 bases between them. The CDR3 has 16 amino acids. CDR1 and CDR2 from the germline V gene are LGHDT and YNNKEL (reference sequence). The CDR3 sequence: CASSQEEGRGNTEAFF. The CDR3 nucleotides are TGTGCCAGCAGCCAAGAAGAGGGCAGGGGGAACACTGAAGCTTTCTTT.

The chain carries TRBV3-1 (or the pseudogene TRBV3-2) and TRBJ2-7; D is unresolved. The CDR3 has 12 residues. CDR1 LGHDT and CDR2 YNNKEL come from the germline V gene (reference sequence). V was cut by 3 bases and J by 0 bases, with 3 bases left in between. The CDR3 region is CASSHLSYEQYF. The CDR3, as DNA: TGTGCCAGCAGCCATCTCTCCTACGAGCAGTACTTC.

The gene calls are TRBV11-2 and TRBJ1-2, with D possibly TRBD1 on 5 matching bases. V was clipped by 4 bases and J by 6 bases, with 9 bases between them. The CDR3 is 12 amino acids. In germline, CDR1 is SGHAT, CDR2 FQNNGV. The CDR3 spells CASSSEGDGYTF. CDR3 nucleotides: TGTGCCAGCAGCTCAGAAGGGGATGGCTACACCTTC.

The rearrangement uses TRBV11-3 and TRBJ1-1, with a possible D match to TRBD1 (5 bases). Germline loops: CDR1 SGHNT, CDR2 YENEEA. CDR3 length equals 15 residues. Trimming stripped 1 base from V and 3 bases from J, with 12 bases between. CDR3 nucleotide sequence: TGTGCCAGCAGCTTAGGAAGGGGTTGGGACACTGAAGCTTTCTTT. It translates to CASSLGRGWDTEAFF.